This TCR beta chain is drawn from a study of shared clonotypes between healthy human individuals. Study results and limitations: Clonotype sharing levels among donors were expected to vary with sequencing depth.

All of the donors resided in Nashville, Tennessee, and each was a Caucasian adult. Germline V gene data show CDR1 as MDHEN and CDR2 as SYDVKM. The V end lost 4 bases, the J end lost 4 bases, and 12 bases lay between the germline ends. CDR3 length: 14 residues. About this clone itself: Its antigen is not identified.

Sequencing was performed with immunoSEQ multiplex PCR; in TCRdb, only in-frame clones are kept and a portion is missing. Of some 2.4 million clones in the sample, over 85% were seen once. J is TRBJ2-3 and V is TRBV28; weak D call: TRBD2 (5 bases). Sequencing input: naive CD4+ T cells from PBMCs. Sample subset: CD45RA+ positively selected. The clonotype comes from a man between 18 and 29 years old in good health. Some clones in this sample may be carry-over from other donors' samples. CDR3 sequence (DNA): TGTGCCAGCAGTTCCGGACTGCTAGCAGATACGCAGTATTTT. It is translated as CASSSGLLADTQYF.